This TCR beta chain is from a study of T cell changes during pregnancy in multiple sclerosis. V was pared by 4 bases and J by 0 bases, with 13 bases between. CDR1 MDHEN and CDR2 SYDVKM come from the germline V gene. The CDR3 sequence is 17 residues long. Generated by immunoSEQ multiplex PCR, the TCRdb table keeps only in-frame clones and is missing some. The sample has about 11,000 clones; around 94% are singletons. This receptor was obtained from a female donor with multiple sclerosis, enrolled in a pregnancy study. This rearrangement joins TRBV28 to TRBJ1-6; D unresolved. Sequenced material: CD4+ T cells from peripheral blood mononuclear cells, taken before pregnancy. DNA for the CDR3: TGTGCCAGCAGTTCCCCGACTGGGAGCTCCTATAATTCACCCCTCCACTTT. Protein product: CASSSPTGSSYNSPLHF.